Listed here are 27 T cell receptor beta chains from one sample, sequenced in a study of blood T cell repertoires in COVID-19. The method was immunoSEQ multiplex PCR; TCRdb's version includes in-frame clones alone and lacks a portion of them. The profile shows some 180,000 clones, around 87% of them singletons. Sequencing was performed on peripheral blood. The receptor set was obtained from a woman older than 75 with COVID-19, enrolled during active disease.

The chain has TRBV28 and TRBJ1-2; D ambiguous. The germline V gene has CDR1 MDHEN and CDR2 SYDVKM. The CDR3 is made up of 14 amino acids. The V and J ends lost 4 bases and 4 bases respectively, with 13 bases between them. The CDR3 is CASSSAQIPYGYTF. The CDR3 bases are TGTGCCAGCAGTTCCGCACAGATTCCCTATGGCTACACCTTC.

The J gene is TRBJ2-5, the V gene TRBV7-2; D is undetermined. The CDR3 has 16 residues. CDR1 SGHTA and CDR2 FQGNSA come from the germline V gene. V was pared by 4 bases and J by 3 bases, with 18 bases between. CDR3 residues: CASSSGYGNVKETQYF. DNA for the CDR3: TGTGCCAGCAGCTCAGGCTATGGAAATGTGAAAGAGACCCAGTACTTC. Full variable domain (outside the CDR3, taken from reference TRBV7-2 and TRBJ2-5): GAGVSQSPSNKVTEKGKDVELRCDPISGHTALYWYRQSLGQGLEFLIYFQGNSAPDKSGLPSDRFSAERTGGSVSTLTIQRTQQEDSAVYLCASSSGYGNVKETQYFGPGTRLLVL.

V gene TRBV27 combines with J gene TRBJ2-5; 14 nucleotides agree with TRBD2. Per germline, CDR1 MNHEY and CDR2 SMNVEV (reference sequence). The CDR3 loop spans 18 amino acids. The ends lost 6 bases at V and 4 bases at J; junction bases unmatched: 13. In DNA, the CDR3 is TGTGCCAGCAGCGCGGGACTAGCGGGAGTTTTTCCCGTAGAGACCCAGTACTTC. This translates into CASSAGLAGVFPVETQYF.

The J gene is TRBJ2-2, the V gene TRBV4-3; possibly TRBD2 for D (6 bases). Trimming took 0 bases from V and 5 from J, leaving 19 bases between them. Germline V gene sequence: CDR1 LGHNA, CDR2 YSLEER. CDR3 length equals 18 residues. The CDR3 here is CASSQDIKGLITTGELFF. DNA of the CDR3: TGCGCCAGCAGCCAAGATATTAAGGGACTCATTACTACCGGGGAGCTGTTTTTT.

This clone was counted a few times. The gene calls are TRBV2 and TRBJ2-7, with no clear D. CDR3 size: 16 residues. The germline V gene encodes CDR1 SNHLY and CDR2 FYNNEI. Trimming removed 1 base from V and 1 base from J, with 14 bases in between. The CDR3 is CASSEDLRGRSYEQYF. CDR3 bases: TGTGCCAGCAGTGAAGACCTCCGTGGCAGATCCTACGAGCAGTACTTC.

The chain is built from TRBV10-3 and TRBJ2-7, with a possible D match to TRBD2 (6 bases). The CDR3 is 14 residues long. Germline V gene data show CDR1 as ENHRY and CDR2 as SYGVKD. V was clipped by 10 bases and J by 3 bases, with 19 bases between them. In DNA form, the CDR3 reads TGTGCCACCGGGAGTGGTTGGGGCAACTACGAGCAGTACTTC. Its translation is CATGSGWGNYEQYF.

This sequence joins TRBV5-8 and TRBJ2-2, with D perhaps TRBD1 (5 bases). Germline values: CDR1 SGHTS, CDR2 YDEGEE. The length of the CDR3 is 15 residues. Trimming cost V 4 bases and J 5 bases, with 15 bases left between them. This CDR3 reads CASSRNPAGTGELFF. The CDR3 DNA reads TGTGCCAGCAGCCGTAATCCGGCAGGGACCGGGGAGCTGTTTTTT.

The J gene is TRBJ1-5, the V gene TRBV4-2, with D perhaps TRBD1 (5 bases). Germline V gene lookup returns CDR1 LGHNA and CDR2 YNFKEQ. V was shortened by 5 bases and J by 0 bases, with 11 bases between the two germline ends. The CDR3 totals 15 residues. The DNA of the CDR3 is TGTGCCAGCAGCTATCAGGGATTTAGCAATCAGCCCCAGCATTTT. As protein: CASSYQGFSNQPQHF.

This chain joins TRBV11-2 and TRBJ2-1; TRBD2 matches at 8 bases. This CDR3 is 17 amino acids long. Germline lookup yields CDR1 SGHAT and CDR2 FQNNGV. J gave up 8 bases and V 1 base, and 13 bases lay outside the gene matches. This CDR3 reads CASSLVGGGLVGYEQFF. CDR3 coding DNA: TGTGCCAGCAGCTTAGTGGGTGGGGGACTAGTCGGGTATGAGCAGTTCTTC.

The chain recombines TRBV7-8 with TRBJ1-3, with D tentatively TRBD1 (5 bases). V was pared by 5 bases and J by 4 bases, with 18 bases between. Germline CDR1 is SGHVS and CDR2 is FQNEAQ. There are 16 residues in the CDR3. The CDR3 sequence: CASSPLAGREGNTIYF. In DNA form, the CDR3 reads TGTGCCAGCAGCCCCCTGGCGGGGCGGGAGGGAAACACCATATATTTT.

V and J are TRBV6-5 and TRBJ2-7; 9 bases map to TRBD2. The trim removed 9 bases at V and 3 bases at J, leaving 6 bases unmatched. CDR1 MNHEY and CDR2 SVGAGI come from the germline V gene. The CDR3 contains 13 residues. For the CDR3, the DNA is TGTGCCAGTACGACTAGCGGTTACTACGAGCAGTACTTC. As protein: CASTTSGYYEQYF.

The chain uses TRBV6-5 and TRBJ2-2, with D possibly TRBD1 on 6 matching bases. CDR1 and CDR2 (germline): MNHEY, SVGAGI. The V end was cut by 8 bases, the J end by 0 bases, with 10 bases between. This CDR3 region has 14 residues. The CDR3 DNA sequence: TGTGCCAGCCAAAGGACAGCGAACACCGGGGAGCTGTTTTTT. Translation gives CASQRTANTGELFF.

This chain uses TRBV28 with TRBJ2-2; TRBD2 matches 7 bases. Germline V gene sequence: CDR1 MDHEN, CDR2 SYDVKM. The CDR3 spans 15 residues. V lost 3 bases and J lost 5; bases outside the gene matches: 6. CDR3 in amino acids: CASSFGGRSTGELFF. CDR3 nucleotides: TGTGCCAGCAGTTTTGGCGGGAGATCGACCGGGGAGCTGTTTTTT.

The CDR3 nucleotides are TGTGCCAGCAGTCCTACAGGGGGCCCCCTCTATGGCTACACCTTC. Its protein is CASSPTGGPLYGYTF. The chain recombines TRBV28 with TRBJ1-2; 9 nucleotides agree with TRBD1. The CDR3 sequence is 15 residues long. With 5 bases clipped from V and 4 bases from J, the junction kept 8 bases outside the gene matches. Germline CDR1 reads MDHEN; CDR2 reads SYDVKM.

The V gene is TRBV18, the J gene TRBJ2-1, with a weak D call TRBD1 (6 bases). Germline CDR1 is KGHSH and CDR2 is LQKENI. Trimming shortened V by 2 bases and J by 2 bases, and 13 bases separated the two germline ends. The CDR3 is made up of 16 amino acids. CDR3 in amino acids: CASSPVAGATYNEQFF. CDR3 nucleotides: TGTGCCAGCTCACCAGTAGCAGGGGCAACCTACAATGAGCAGTTCTTC.

The chain is built from TRBV7-8 and TRBJ1-6; D perhaps matches TRBD1 (6 bases). Trimming removed 5 bases at V and 9 bases at J, with 11 bases between. Germline V CDR1 and CDR2: SGHVS, FQNEAQ. This CDR3 region has 13 residues. The CDR3 loop is CASSQSRGSPLHF. Here the CDR3 DNA reads TGTGCCAGCAGCCAAAGCAGGGGTTCACCCCTCCACTTT.

The chain uses TRBV9 and TRBJ2-2; D uncertain. Germline V gene sequence: CDR1 SGDLS, CDR2 YYNGEE. The CDR3 runs 16 residues. V shed 0 bases and J shed 5 bases, with 14 bases lying between them. The CDR3 sequence is CASSVASSVTTGELFF. The CDR3 nucleotides are TGTGCCAGCAGCGTAGCTTCTAGTGTGACTACCGGGGAGCTGTTTTTT.

The chain links TRBV29-1 to TRBJ1-2; D is unresolved. Germline V gene sequence: CDR1 SQVTM, CDR2 ANQGSEA. The CDR3 spans 14 residues. V shed 3 bases and J shed 1 base, with 12 bases lying between them. The CDR3 DNA reads as TGCAGCGTTGACGGAGGGATGGGTAACTATGGCTACACCTTC. This gives the protein CSVDGGMGNYGYTF.

The rearrangement links TRBV7-9 to TRBJ1-3; possible D gene TRBD1, 5 bases. This CDR3 is built from 15 residues. Germline CDR1 SEHNR, CDR2 FQNEAQ (reference sequence). The germline V and J ends were trimmed by 3 bases and 3 bases, with 12 bases remaining between them. CDR3 amino acids: CASSFVTGSGNTIYF. Written as DNA, the CDR3 is TGTGCCAGCAGCTTCGTAACAGGTAGTGGAAACACCATATATTTT.

This chain links TRBV24-1 with TRBJ2-2; TRBD2 matches at 7 bases. This CDR3 contains 14 residues. Germline loops: CDR1 KGHDR, CDR2 SFDVKD. V lost 5 bases to trimming and J lost 4 bases; unmatched junction nucleotides: 3. CDR3 sequence reads: CATSAAGVTGELFF. CDR3 coding DNA: TGTGCCACCAGTGCGGCGGGAGTCACCGGGGAGCTGTTTTTT.

This chain links TRBV29-1 with TRBJ2-3; 7 nucleotides agree with TRBD2. The CDR3 totals 14 residues. The V gene end was trimmed by 4 bases and the J gene end by 5 bases; junction bases not matched to a gene: 9. CDR1 is SQVTM and CDR2 is ANQGSEA in the germline V gene. CDR3 residues: CSVGLAVNGDTQYF. The DNA of the CDR3 is TGCAGCGTTGGCCTAGCGGTGAATGGAGATACGCAGTATTTT.

The chain carries TRBV6-5 and TRBJ1-2, with 7 bases lining up with TRBD1. Per germline, CDR1 MNHEY and CDR2 SVGAGI. This CDR3 has 14 residues. V was pared by 5 bases and J by 4 bases, with 7 bases of the junction left unmatched. This CDR3 is CASSTSTGTYGYTF. The CDR3 DNA is TGTGCCAGCAGTACATCGACAGGGACCTATGGCTACACCTTC.

The chain uses TRBV27 and TRBJ2-7; 15 bases are shared with TRBD2. V lost 4 bases to trimming and J lost 3 bases; unmatched junction nucleotides: 4. The CDR3 runs 16 residues. CDR1 is MNHEY, CDR2 SMNVEV, per germline (reference sequence). The CDR3 DNA is TGTGCCAGCAGTTCAAGGACTAGCGGGAGGGTCTACGAGCAGTACTTC. Its translation: CASSSRTSGRVYEQYF.

This chain uses TRBV15 with TRBJ2-5; 7 bases match TRBD2. V lost 0 bases and J lost 5; bases outside the gene matches: 12. This CDR3 has 17 amino acids. In germline, CDR1 is LNHNV, CDR2 YYDKDF (reference sequence). CDR3 DNA: TGTGCCACCAGCAGAGATATCGGGGCGGGAGTGTTGGAGACCCAGTACTTC. Translating gives CATSRDIGAGVLETQYF.

The chain combines TRBV19 with TRBJ2-2, with D possibly TRBD1 on 6 matching bases. Germline V gene sequence: CDR1 LNHDA, CDR2 SQIVND (reference sequence). The V and J ends lost 8 bases and 4 bases respectively, with 14 bases between them. The length of the CDR3 is 14 residues. CDR3 sequence: CASGGAGVTGELFF. The CDR3 bases are TGTGCCAGTGGTGGGGCAGGGGTCACCGGGGAGCTGTTTTTT. The variable domain in full, with the rest retrieved from reference TRBV19 and TRBJ2-2, is DGGITQSPKYLFRKEGQNVTLSCEQNLNHDAMYWYRQDPGQGLRLIYYSQIVNDFQKGDIAEGYSVSREKKESFPLTVTSAQKNPTAFYLCASGGAGVTGELFFGEGSRLTVL.

The CDR3 loop is CASSFARGEQFF. The DNA of the CDR3 is TGTGCCAGCAGTTTCGCTAGAGGTGAGCAGTTCTTC. The genes are TRBV27 and TRBJ2-1, with D unclear. The CDR3 extends over 12 amino acids. CDR1 MNHEY and CDR2 SMNVEV come from the germline V gene (reference sequence). V was shortened by 3 bases and J by 9 bases, with 9 bases between the two germline ends.

This clone was observed a few times. The chain employs TRBV7-9 and TRBJ2-5; 11 nucleotides line up with TRBD1. Looked up from germline, CDR1 is SEHNR and CDR2 is FQNEAQ (reference sequence). The CDR3 runs 15 residues. V shed 3 bases, J shed 4 bases, and the junction held 4 bases outside the gene matches. For the CDR3, the DNA is TGTGCCAGCAGCTTCGGGACAGGGGGATCAGAGACCCAGTACTTC. Protein product: CASSFGTGGSETQYF.